Presented here are 26 T cell receptor beta chains from one specimen sequenced in a study of cytomegalovirus exposure and HLA in healthy donors. Primers included in the PCR were 60 Vbeta and 13 Jbeta primers. Profiled with immunoSEQ multiplex PCR; TCRdb holds only in-frame clones, not every one. Seen here are 90,000 to 120,000 clones, under 85% observed once, and the top ten hold roughly 4.2%. What was sequenced was PBMCs. All receptors derive from a male donor in good health and CMV-seronegative.

The rearrangement joins TRBV6-6 to TRBJ2-1; the D gene is possibly TRBD2 (6 bases). Trimming shortened V by 11 bases and J by 3 bases, and 20 bases separated the two germline ends. The CDR3 extends over 15 amino acids. CDR1 and CDR2 (germline): MNHNY, SVGAGI (reference sequence). The CDR3 spells CALLPPGLHYNEQFF. CDR3 DNA sequence: TGTGCCCTCCTCCCCCCGGGACTCCACTACAATGAGCAGTTCTTC.

This clone appeared a few times. The chain recombines TRBV6-1 with TRBJ2-5; TRBD1 might be the D (5 bases). Judging by the DNA end, TRBJ2-7 fits better; the J call may be wrong. Germline-derived CDR1 and CDR2 are MNHNS and SASEGT. The CDR3 is 15 residues long. The CDR3 DNA is TGTGCCAGCAGTGGTAACCAGATCAGGGCAGACGAGCAGTACTTC. Encoded protein: CASSGNQIRADEQYF.

This chain joins TRBV7-2 and TRBJ2-7; D is uncertain. Trimming took off 5 bases at V and 3 bases at J, with 17 bases between the two ends. The CDR3 is 15 residues long. The V gene's germline CDR1 is SGHTA and CDR2 FQGNSA. The CDR3 DNA is TGTGCCAGCAGCCCCATTGTAGCCGCTGGCTACGAGCAGTACTTC. It specifies CASSPIVAAGYEQYF.

The table lists this clone with a few counts. V and J are TRBV2 and TRBJ1-1; 8 nucleotides agree with TRBD1. CDR1 is SNHLY and CDR2 is FYNNEI in the germline V gene. The CDR3 runs to 13 residues. V dropped 6 bases and J dropped 6; count of bases not matched to a gene: 6. CDR3: CASRGQGSPEAFF. CDR3 bases: TGTGCCAGCAGAGGACAGGGTTCCCCTGAAGCTTTCTTT.

The chain is built from TRBV11-2 and TRBJ1-3; 9 nucleotides match TRBD1. CDR1 and CDR2 (germline): SGHAT, FQNNGV. The CDR3 runs 14 residues. The J segment lost 7 bases and the V segment lost 4 bases, leaving 5 bases of the junction unmatched. The CDR3, as DNA: TGTGCCAGCAGCTCGGACAGGGGTGGGAACACCATATATTTT. This translates into CASSSDRGGNTIYF.

This clone occurred once. The gene calls are TRBV28 and TRBJ2-7; the D gene is possibly TRBD2 (6 bases). CDR1 MDHEN and CDR2 SYDVKM come from the germline V gene. The V end lost 5 bases, the J end lost 7 bases, and 18 bases lay between the germline ends. The CDR3 length is 14 residues. Here the CDR3 reads CASSPIPGTEEQYF. CDR3 nucleotides: TGTGCCAGCAGTCCAATTCCCGGGACTGAGGAGCAGTACTTC.

Only a few counts were recorded for this clone. This rearrangement joins TRBV2 to TRBJ1-1, with 8 bases matching TRBD1. J gave up 7 bases and V 6 bases, and 7 bases lay outside the gene matches. The CDR3 spans 13 residues. Germline V gene lookup returns CDR1 SNHLY and CDR2 FYNNEI. CDR3 region: CASRQDRGIEAFF. In DNA form, the CDR3 reads TGTGCCAGCAGACAAGACAGGGGAATTGAAGCTTTCTTT.

The chain joins TRBV2 to TRBJ2-7; D may be TRBD1 (6 bases). Trimming took 6 bases from V and 6 from J, leaving 18 bases between them. This CDR3 contains 14 residues. The germline V gene has CDR1 SNHLY and CDR2 FYNNEI. This chain's CDR3 is CASRLNRDVGEQYF. CDR3 bases: TGTGCCAGCAGGCTAAACAGGGATGTGGGCGAGCAGTACTTC. The full variable domain, its missing parts supplied by reference TRBV2 and TRBJ2-7, is EPEVTQTPSHQVTQMGQEVILRCVPISNHLYFYWYRQILGQKVEFLVSFYNNEISEKSEIFDDQFSVERPDGSNFTLKIRSTKLEDSAMYFCASRLNRDVGEQYFGPGTRLTVT.

This clone was picked up a small number of times. The genes are TRBV7-9 and TRBJ2-7; 14 nucleotides agree with TRBD2. This CDR3 spans 16 amino acids. Germline V gene sequence: CDR1 SEHNR, CDR2 FQNEAQ (reference sequence). V lost 5 bases to trimming and J lost 3 bases; unmatched junction nucleotides: 6. The CDR3 bases are TGTGCCAGCAGCCATATAGGACTAGCGGGAGGCTACGAGCAGTACTTC. Its translation is CASSHIGLAGGYEQYF.

The V gene is TRBV6-5, the J gene TRBJ1-1, with 7 bases lining up with TRBD1. The ends lost 2 bases at V and 8 bases at J; junction bases unmatched: 2. This CDR3 is 12 amino acids long. Germline-derived CDR1 and CDR2 are MNHEY and SVGAGI. The CDR3 region has the DNA TGTGCCAGCAGTTACATGGGACAGGAAGCTTTCTTT. It translates to CASSYMGQEAFF.

The V call is TRBV30, the J call TRBJ1-2, with D unresolved. CDR3 length equals 11 residues. Germline V gene data show CDR1 as GTSNPN and CDR2 as SVGIG (reference sequence). V was pared by 4 bases and J by 3 bases, with 6 bases between. The CDR3 nucleotides are TGTGCCTGGACCGGGGACTATGGCTACACCTTC. Residues: CAWTGDYGYTF.

The chain combines TRBV28 with TRBJ1-5; D gene uncertain. Germline values: CDR1 MDHEN, CDR2 SYDVKM. Trimming took off 6 bases at V and 2 bases at J, with 17 bases between the two ends. There are 16 residues in the CDR3. CDR3 DNA sequence: TGTGCCAGCAGCCATTCCCCTCGGAGTGGCAATCAGCCCCAGCATTTT. Protein sequence: CASSHSPRSGNQPQHF.

The chain has TRBV19 and TRBJ2-7; 7 nucleotides match TRBD1. The CDR3 has 13 residues. The ends lost 6 bases at V and 3 bases at J; junction bases unmatched: 5. From germline, CDR1 is LNHDA and CDR2 SQIVND (reference sequence). CDR3 nucleotides: TGTGCCAGTAGCACAGGGGTCGTCTACGAGCAGTACTTC. The encoded protein is CASSTGVVYEQYF.

The chain is built from TRBV6-1 and TRBJ2-1; D might be TRBD2 (5 bases). Germline lookup yields CDR1 MNHNS and CDR2 SASEGT. This CDR3 contains 13 residues. V was clipped by 4 bases and J by 7 bases, with 11 bases between them. The CDR3 sequence is CASSAGNGNEQFF. CDR3 sequence (DNA): TGTGCCAGCAGTGCCGGGAATGGTAATGAGCAGTTCTTC.

This chain uses TRBV11-2 with TRBJ2-7; TRBD2 aligns across 7 bases. The CDR3 loop spans 15 amino acids. CDR1 and CDR2 from the germline V gene are SGHAT and FQNNGV. Losses at the gene ends were 3 bases for V and 0 bases for J; bases not matched to a gene: 5. The CDR3 here is CASSFSRGSSYEQYF. The CDR3 DNA follows: TGTGCCAGCAGCTTCTCCCGCGGGAGCTCCTACGAGCAGTACTTC.

The chain uses TRBV4-1 and TRBJ1-2; D uncertain. Germline values: CDR1 MGHRA, CDR2 YSYEKL. Trimming took off 1 base at V and 4 bases at J, with 16 bases between the two ends. This CDR3 comprises 16 residues. The CDR3 DNA sequence: TGCGCCAGCAGCCAAGGTGGGCCATCTCTTGGCTATGGCTACACCTTC. Translating it yields CASSQGGPSLGYGYTF.

The chain is built from TRBV4-2 and TRBJ2-5, with 7 bases lining up with TRBD2. The CDR3 has 16 amino acids. The V gene end was trimmed by 3 bases and the J gene end by 5 bases; junction bases not matched to a gene: 12. CDR1 and CDR2 (germline): LGHNA, YNFKEQ. The CDR3 protein is CASSQSSAGDGETQYF. DNA for the CDR3: TGTGCCAGCAGCCAGAGTTCGGCGGGAGATGGGGAGACCCAGTACTTC.

This clone was detected only a few times. The chain recombines TRBV5-8 with TRBJ1-5; the match to TRBD1 covers 10 bases. The junction had 2 bases not matched to a gene; V was cut back by 0 bases and J by 5 bases. CDR1 SGHTS and CDR2 YDEGEE come from the germline V gene. CDR3 length equals 15 residues. For the CDR3, the DNA is TGTGCCAGCAGCTTGGGACAGGGGGCTTATCAGCCCCAGCATTTT. It yields the protein CASSLGQGAYQPQHF.

The J gene is TRBJ2-1, the V gene TRBV5-1, with 7 bases identical to TRBD1. CDR3 size: 15 residues. Germline V gene lookup returns CDR1 SGHRS and CDR2 YFSETQ. V lost 0 bases and J lost 6; bases outside the gene matches: 6. Here the CDR3 reads CASSLAPGGVNEQFF. The CDR3 DNA is TGCGCCAGCAGCTTGGCACCAGGGGGAGTCAATGAGCAGTTCTTC.

The J gene is TRBJ1-4, the V gene TRBV4-2; perhaps TRBD1 as D (6 bases). V was pared by 4 bases and J by 5 bases, with 11 bases between. Germline CDR1 LGHNA, CDR2 YNFKEQ. There are 14 residues in the CDR3. The CDR3 DNA follows: TGTGCCAGCAGCCGGGGGGGCTTAAATGAAAAACTGTTTTTT. It specifies CASSRGGLNEKLFF.

This clone was detected a few times. The chain is built from TRBV4-2 and TRBJ1-1; no clear D. The CDR3 consists of 15 residues. Germline CDR1 is LGHNA and CDR2 is YNFKEQ. The V end lost 1 base, the J end lost 0 bases, and 9 bases lay between the germline ends. This CDR3 is CASSQASGMNTEAFF. The CDR3 region has the DNA TGTGCCAGCAGCCAAGCTTCAGGTATGAACACTGAAGCTTTCTTT.

J is TRBJ2-3 and V is TRBV11-2; 12 bases are shared with TRBD1. The CDR3 covers 16 residues. Trimming cost V 5 bases and J 3 bases; bases outside gene matches: 6. CDR1 is SGHAT, CDR2 FQNNGV, per germline. This CDR3 reads CASSLPGQGATDTQYF. The CDR3 DNA reads TGTGCCAGCAGCCTACCGGGACAGGGGGCTACAGATACGCAGTATTTT.

V is TRBV27 and J is TRBJ2-5; 10 bases line up with TRBD2. After removal of 6 bases from V and 11 bases from J, the junction contained 12 bases not matched to a gene. Germline V CDR1 and CDR2: MNHEY, SMNVEV (reference sequence). This CDR3 spans 14 amino acids. CDR3 sequence: CASRLTSGKGEQYF. Here the CDR3 DNA reads TGTGCCAGCAGGCTAACTAGCGGGAAGGGTGAGCAGTACTTC.

This chain connects TRBV30 to TRBJ1-2; a weak D match, TRBD1 (6 bases). This CDR3 region has 15 residues. The V end lost 2 bases, the J end lost 7 bases, and 20 bases lay between the germline ends. Per the germline V gene, CDR1 is GTSNPN and CDR2 is SVGIG (reference sequence). The CDR3 loop reads CAWSSPFRGVFGYTF. CDR3 nucleotide sequence: TGTGCCTGGAGTTCCCCGTTCAGGGGCGTTTTTGGCTACACCTTC.

The chain employs TRBV5-1 and TRBJ2-7, with 12 bases that match TRBD2. The CDR3 runs 16 residues. CDR1 is SGHRS and CDR2 is YFSETQ in the germline V gene. The J segment lost 4 bases and the V segment lost 6 bases, leaving 11 bases of the junction unmatched. The CDR3 DNA is TGCGCCAGCACAGTGACTAGCGGGAGAAAGGTGTACGAGCAGTACTTC. It is translated as CASTVTSGRKVYEQYF.

This chain uses TRBV28 with TRBJ2-1; TRBD2 agrees at 8 bases. Germline V CDR1 and CDR2: MDHEN, SYDVKM. This CDR3 spans 15 amino acids. The J segment lost 7 bases and the V segment lost 6 bases, leaving 11 bases of the junction unmatched. The CDR3 here is CASRLPAGDSNEQFF. As DNA, the CDR3 is TGTGCCAGCAGGTTACCAGCGGGAGACTCGAATGAGCAGTTCTTC.